Listed below are T cell receptor beta chains from one sample, sequenced in a study of blood T cell repertoires in COVID-19. Produced via immunoSEQ multiplex PCR; TCRdb's table is partial and in-frame only. The sample lists a few hundred thousand clones, around 86% occurring once. Sequenced material: PBMCs or T cells enriched from blood (not recorded which). The receptors derive from a woman between 18 and 30 years old who had recovered from COVID-19. CDR3s include the opening cysteine and the closing phenylalanine or tryptophan.

v_gene,j_gene,len,CDR3aa
TRBV28,TRBJ1-2,14,CASRSQTGNYGYTF
TRBV5-1,TRBJ2-4,17,CASSLGGTTIAKNIQYF
TRBV5-1,TRBJ1-3,13,CASSLDSGNTIYF
TRBV23-1,TRBJ2-1,15,CASSQSTGSYNEQFF
TRBV4-1,TRBJ2-5,16,CASSLPRDRGQETQYF
TRBV30,TRBJ1-2,12,CAWSGTGFGYTF
TRBV19,TRBJ2-1,13,CASSIVLRGEQFF
TRBV29-1,TRBJ1-1,14,CSVEGPHSNTEAFF
TRBV2,TRBJ1-5,15,CASKSRAVSNQPQHF
TRBV6-5,TRBJ1-2,14,CASSSARRMDGYTF
TRBV3-1/TRBV3-2,TRBJ1-1,14,CASSQAVSDTEAFF
TRBV11-1,TRBJ2-1,14,CASSRGTSEGGQFF
TRBV14,TRBJ2-6,16,CASSQARDSGANVLTF
TRBV6-1,TRBJ1-1,15,CASSEKQGQGTEAFF
TRBV7-9,TRBJ2-7,12,CASSVGQGAQYF
TRBV28,TRBJ2-7,13,CASSLTSRYEQYF
TRBV28,TRBJ2-7,14,CASSLAGFSSEQYF
TRBV15,TRBJ2-1,15,CATSRRGQGYNEQFF
TRBV25-1,TRBJ2-1,15,CASSLAGGGRGEQFF
TRBV4-1,TRBJ1-1,15,CASSREQGVHTEAFF
TRBV28,TRBJ2-1,16,CASSNGWTSDYNEQFF
TRBV2,TRBJ1-2,12,CASSGTAVRYTF
TRBV6-5,TRBJ2-5,16,CASSFLGGGRGETQYF
TRBV28,TRBJ2-1,16,CASSYRLLSSYNEQFF
TRBV3-1/TRBV3-2,TRBJ1-2,13,CASSLDRGYGYTF
TRBV10-3,TRBJ2-1,16,CAISERGQKSYNEQFF
TRBV28,TRBJ1-2,14,CASSTTGEAYGYTF
TRBV2,TRBJ1-2,13,CASSARVNYGYTF
TRBV28,TRBJ1-4,14,CASSLQGVGEKLFF
TRBV4-1,TRBJ1-6,14,CASSQVRVNSPLHF